This TCR beta chain was observed in a study of cytomegalovirus exposure and HLA in healthy donors. Study observations and caveats: It was reported that TCR beta sequences correctly inferred the HLA-A and HLA-B alleles for most subjects. Earlier analysis found most TCR beta V segments productive about 87% or about 30% of the time.

Note on this clone: As yet, its antigen is unknown.

Germline V gene data show CDR1 as SQVTM and CDR2 as ANQGSEA. Between the trimmed V and J ends, which lost 4 bases and 2 bases, there was a span of 15 bases. The CDR3 covers 14 residues. A multiplex PCR was run with 60 Vbeta primers and 13 Jbeta primers. Using immunoSEQ multiplex PCR, the repertoire was profiled, and TCRdb retains in-frame clones only, with some absent. This repertoire includes approximately 50,000 clones. The specimen was PBMCs. The chain recombines TRBV29-1 with TRBJ2-7; D perhaps matches TRBD1 (6 bases). The TCR originated in a male donor in good health and CMV-seronegative. CDR3 loop: CSVVRGSPPYEQYF. The CDR3, as DNA: TGCAGCGTTGTGAGGGGGTCACCACCCTACGAGCAGTACTTC.